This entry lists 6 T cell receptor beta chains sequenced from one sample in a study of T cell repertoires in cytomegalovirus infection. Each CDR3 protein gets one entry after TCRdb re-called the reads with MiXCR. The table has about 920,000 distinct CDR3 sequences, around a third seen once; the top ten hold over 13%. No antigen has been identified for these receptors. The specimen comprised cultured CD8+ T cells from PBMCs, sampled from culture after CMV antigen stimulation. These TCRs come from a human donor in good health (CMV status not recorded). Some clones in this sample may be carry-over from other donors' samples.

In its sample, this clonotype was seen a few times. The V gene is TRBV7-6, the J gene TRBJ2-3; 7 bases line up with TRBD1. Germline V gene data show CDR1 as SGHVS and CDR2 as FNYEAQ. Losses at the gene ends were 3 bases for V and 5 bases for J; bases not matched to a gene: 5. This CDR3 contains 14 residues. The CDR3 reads CASSLGTARDTQYF. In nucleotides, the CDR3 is TGTGCCAGCAGCTTGGGGACAGCAAGAGATACGCAGTATTTT.

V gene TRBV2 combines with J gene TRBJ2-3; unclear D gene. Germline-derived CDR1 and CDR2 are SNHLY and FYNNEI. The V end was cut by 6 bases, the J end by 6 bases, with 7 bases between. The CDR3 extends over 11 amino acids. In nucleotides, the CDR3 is TGTGCCAGCAGGCCTTTGGATACGCAGTATTTT. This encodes CASRPLDTQYF.

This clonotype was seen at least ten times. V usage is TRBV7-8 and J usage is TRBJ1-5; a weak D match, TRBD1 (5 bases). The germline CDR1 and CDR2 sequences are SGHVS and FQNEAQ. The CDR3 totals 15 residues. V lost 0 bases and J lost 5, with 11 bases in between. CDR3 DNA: TGTGCCAGCAGCTTAGCGCGGGGGGGGTATCAGCCCCAGCATTTT. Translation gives CASSLARGGYQPQHF.

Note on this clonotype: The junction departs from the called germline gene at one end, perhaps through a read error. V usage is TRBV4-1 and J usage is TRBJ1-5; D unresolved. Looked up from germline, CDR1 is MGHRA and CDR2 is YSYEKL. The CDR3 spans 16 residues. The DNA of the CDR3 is TGCGCCAACAGCCCGGTTGAGGGTTGGGGAGGACAGCCCCAGCATTTT. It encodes CANSPVEGWGGQPQHF.

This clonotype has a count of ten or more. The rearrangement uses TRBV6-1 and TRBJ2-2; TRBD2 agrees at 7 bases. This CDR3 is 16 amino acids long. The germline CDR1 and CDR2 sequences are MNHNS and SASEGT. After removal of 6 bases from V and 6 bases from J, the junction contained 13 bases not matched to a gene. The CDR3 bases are TGTGCCAGCAGCTCAGCTAGCGGCGGGTGGGCCGGGGAGCTGTTTTTT. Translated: CASSSASGGWAGELFF.

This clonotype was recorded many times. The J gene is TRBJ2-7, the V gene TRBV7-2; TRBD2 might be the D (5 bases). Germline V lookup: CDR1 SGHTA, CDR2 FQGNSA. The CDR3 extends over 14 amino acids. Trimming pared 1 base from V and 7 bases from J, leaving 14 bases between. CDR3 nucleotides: TGTGCCAGCAGCTTAGGTCTTCCTCCGGGGGAGCAGTACTTC. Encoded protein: CASSLGLPPGEQYF.